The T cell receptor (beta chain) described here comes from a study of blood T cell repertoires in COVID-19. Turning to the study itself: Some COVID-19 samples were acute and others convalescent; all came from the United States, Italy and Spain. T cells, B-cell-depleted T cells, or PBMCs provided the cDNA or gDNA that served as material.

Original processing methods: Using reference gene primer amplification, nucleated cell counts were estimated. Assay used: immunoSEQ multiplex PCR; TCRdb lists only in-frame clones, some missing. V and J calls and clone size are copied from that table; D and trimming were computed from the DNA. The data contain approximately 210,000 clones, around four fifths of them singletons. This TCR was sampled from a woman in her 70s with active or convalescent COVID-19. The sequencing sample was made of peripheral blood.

CDR3 loop: CATSDVSGLAGLTGELFF. Here the CDR3 DNA reads TGTGCCACCAGTGATGTATCGGGACTAGCGGGTCTCACCGGGGAGCTGTTTTTT. This chain uses TRBV24-1 with TRBJ2-2, with 12 bases that match TRBD2. The germline CDR1 and CDR2 sequences are KGHDR and SFDVKD. The CDR3 is made up of 18 amino acids. Trimming took 3 bases from V and 4 from J; bases not matched to a gene: 8.